This entry is about one T cell receptor (beta chain). Its antigen is undetermined. TCRdb passed the RT-PCR reads through MiXCR, listing each CDR3 protein once. This sample has about 500,000 distinct CDR3 sequences, with approximately 16% found just once. In germline, CDR1 is MGHRA, CDR2 YSYEKL. CDR3 length: 17 amino acids. The V and J ends lost 2 bases and 1 base, in that order; junction bases with no gene match: 9. The data derive from a study of response to subunit inactivated influenza vaccine. Study-wide results and limits: Each seasonal influenza vaccination recruits few new T cells, the authors suggested.

V usage is TRBV4-1 and J usage is TRBJ2-5; TRBD1 matches 8 bases. The input for sequencing was CD4+ T cells sorted from PBMCs, taken less than 25 months after vaccination. This sequence originates from a man between 50 and 75 years old who received an inactivated influenza vaccine. Here the CDR3 DNA reads TGCGCCAGCAGCCAACCCACCCCGGACAGGGTCCAAGAGACCCAGTACTTC. Its protein is CASSQPTPDRVQETQYF.